One sample yielded the 15 T cell receptor beta chains listed below, sequenced in a study of T cells in tuberculosis. The table came from immunoSEQ multiplex PCR; TCRdb's copy has only in-frame clones and leaves some out. In the table there are around 22,000 clones, roughly 95% of which are singletons. Sequenced: PBMCs. These receptors came from a donor between 5 and 29 years old with latent tuberculosis or without tuberculosis infection.

This chain uses TRBV5-4 with TRBJ2-5; D might be TRBD2 (5 bases). CDR3 size: 19 residues. Germline-derived CDR1 and CDR2 are SGHNT and YYREEE (reference sequence). The V end was cut by 0 bases, the J end by 2 bases, with 23 bases between. CDR3 residues: CASSLEGARWSREQETQYF. The CDR3 DNA reads TGTGCCAGCAGCTTGGAAGGTGCTCGTTGGAGCCGGGAACAAGAGACCCAGTACTTC.

This chain connects TRBV9 to TRBJ2-3; D is ambiguous. Trimming stripped 2 bases from V and 2 bases from J, with 12 bases between. The CDR3 is 15 residues long. CDR1 SGDLS and CDR2 YYNGEE come from the germline V gene. For the CDR3, the DNA is TGTGCCAGCAGCGTGATTGGAACAGCCACAGATACGCAGTATTTT. Its translation is CASSVIGTATDTQYF.

The chain has TRBV6-6 and TRBJ2-7; 9 nucleotides agree with TRBD1. From germline, CDR1 is MNHNY and CDR2 SVGAGI (reference sequence). V shed 4 bases, J shed 5 bases, and the junction held 9 bases outside the gene matches. The CDR3 is made up of 15 amino acids. The CDR3 bases are TGTGCCAGCAGTTCAGCTGGACAGGGGCCCGACGAGCAGTACGTC. This codes for CASSSAGQGPDEQYV.

J is TRBJ1-3 and V is TRBV15; TRBD1 matches at 7 bases. Per the germline V gene, CDR1 is LNHNV and CDR2 is YYDKDF (reference sequence). V shed 5 bases and J 0 bases; nucleotides not matched to a gene: 7. The CDR3 length is 16 residues. CDR3 nucleotide sequence: TGTGCCACCAGCGGAAACAGGGGAGTCTCTGGAAACACCATATATTTT. This encodes CATSGNRGVSGNTIYF.

The chain employs TRBV4-1 and TRBJ2-3; 8 nucleotides agree with TRBD1. Per the germline V gene, CDR1 is MGHRA and CDR2 is YSYEKL. The CDR3 consists of 19 residues. The trim removed 1 base at V and 1 base at J, leaving 13 bases unmatched. The CDR3 region is CASSQGGFKDRVGTDTQYF. CDR3 nucleotides: TGCGCCAGCAGCCAAGGGGGTTTCAAGGACAGGGTCGGCACAGATACGCAGTATTTT.

The chain combines TRBV7-3 with TRBJ2-2, with a weak D call TRBD2 (5 bases). This CDR3 comprises 13 residues. CDR1 and CDR2 from the germline V gene are SGHTA and FQGTGA. Trimming cost V 4 bases and J 8 bases, with 11 bases left between them. In DNA, the CDR3 is TGTGCCAGCAGCTCGGGGAGTTTGGGGGAGCTGTTTTTT. Translation: CASSSGSLGELFF. Supplemented by reference TRBV7-3 and TRBJ2-2, the full variable domain reads GAGVSQTPSNKVTEKGKYVELRCDPISGHTALYWYRQSLGQGPEFLIYFQGTGAADDSGLPNDRFFAVRPEGSVSTLKIQRTERGDSAVYLCASSSGSLGELFFGEGSRLTVL.

The CDR3 region is CASSKHGPTTGQETQYF. The CDR3 coding sequence is TGTGCCAGCAGCAAACACGGCCCCACGACGGGCCAAGAGACCCAGTACTTC. The rearrangement uses TRBV11-2 and TRBJ2-5; no clear D gene. The V and J ends lost 5 bases and 1 base respectively, with 20 bases between them. CDR3 size: 17 residues. The germline V gene encodes CDR1 SGHAT and CDR2 FQNNGV. The full variable domain, completed using reference TRBV11-2 and TRBJ2-5, is EAGVAQSPRYKIIEKRQSVAFWCNPISGHATLYWYQQILGQGPKLLIQFQNNGVVDDSQLPKDRFSAERLKGVDSTLKIQPAKLEDSAVYLCASSKHGPTTGQETQYFGPGTRLLVL.

The gene calls are TRBV6-5 and TRBJ1-2, with TRBD1 matching 10 bases. The CDR3 extends over 12 amino acids. V lost 9 bases, J lost 8 bases, and 6 bases stayed unmatched. CDR1 is MNHEY and CDR2 is SVGAGI in the germline V gene. CDR3 sequence reads: CASRQGAGGYTF. CDR3 DNA: TGTGCCAGTCGACAGGGGGCGGGGGGCTACACCTTC.

The chain employs TRBV5-4 and TRBJ1-2, with 9 bases aligning to TRBD1. The germline V gene has CDR1 SGHNT and CDR2 YYREEE (reference sequence). The junction had 6 bases not matched to a gene; V was cut back by 4 bases and J by 5 bases. The CDR3 spans 14 residues. Here the CDR3 DNA reads TGTGCCAGCAGCACCCCGGGACAGGGATATGGCTACACCTTC. Its protein product is CASSTPGQGYGYTF.

The chain employs TRBV2 and TRBJ1-1; 10 positions agree with TRBD1. V shed 6 bases, J shed 5 bases, and the junction held 6 bases outside the gene matches. The germline gives CDR1 SNHLY, CDR2 FYNNEI. The CDR3 covers 14 residues. CDR3 DNA: TGTGCCAGCAGCACACCGGGACAGGGGACTGAAGCTTTCTTT. This encodes CASSTPGQGTEAFF.

V gene TRBV19 combines with J gene TRBJ1-5; 7 bases fit TRBD1. The V gene end was trimmed by 3 bases and the J gene end by 0 bases; junction bases not matched to a gene: 5. The CDR3 contains 16 residues. Germline-derived CDR1 and CDR2 are LNHDA and SQIVND (reference sequence). The DNA for the CDR3 is TGTGCCAGTAGTATCCGGGACAGATATAGCAATCAGCCCCAGCATTTT. Protein product: CASSIRDRYSNQPQHF.

The rearrangement joins TRBV6-1 to TRBJ2-7; 10 positions match TRBD1. The CDR3 consists of 15 residues. V lost 1 base to trimming and J lost 1 base; unmatched junction nucleotides: 1. CDR1 and CDR2 from the germline V gene are MNHNS and SASEGT. Here the CDR3 DNA reads TGTGCCAGCAGTGAAGGGACAGGGGGTTCCTACGAGCAGTACGTC. It yields the protein CASSEGTGGSYEQYV.

The chain is built from TRBV10-1 and TRBJ2-1; 9 bases are a match to TRBD1. Germline CDR1 reads WNHNN; CDR2 reads SYGVQD (reference sequence). V shed 6 bases and J 5 bases; nucleotides not matched to a gene: 11. The CDR3 extends over 16 amino acids. CDR3 in amino acids: CASSGMPGQGHNEQFF. The DNA for the CDR3 is TGCGCCAGCAGCGGTATGCCGGGACAGGGCCACAATGAGCAGTTCTTC.

The chain uses TRBV5-8 and TRBJ1-4; D gene uncertain. Germline CDR1 and CDR2: SGHTS and YDEGEE. Trimming left V 4 bases short and J 6 bases short, with 16 bases between. There are 15 residues in the CDR3. CDR3: CASSSLGAPDEKLFF. The CDR3 DNA sequence: TGTGCCAGCAGCAGCTTGGGCGCCCCAGATGAAAAACTGTTTTTT.

The CDR3 coding sequence is TGTGCCAGCAGCGTGGGGGACGGGAGCTCCTACAATGAGCAGTTCTTC. Translating it yields CASSVGDGSSYNEQFF. The chain has TRBV5-8 and TRBJ2-1, with D possibly matching TRBD2 (6 bases). CDR1 and CDR2 (germline): SGHTS, YDEGEE. V gave up 4 bases and J gave up 0 bases, with 14 bases separating them. The CDR3 contains 16 residues.